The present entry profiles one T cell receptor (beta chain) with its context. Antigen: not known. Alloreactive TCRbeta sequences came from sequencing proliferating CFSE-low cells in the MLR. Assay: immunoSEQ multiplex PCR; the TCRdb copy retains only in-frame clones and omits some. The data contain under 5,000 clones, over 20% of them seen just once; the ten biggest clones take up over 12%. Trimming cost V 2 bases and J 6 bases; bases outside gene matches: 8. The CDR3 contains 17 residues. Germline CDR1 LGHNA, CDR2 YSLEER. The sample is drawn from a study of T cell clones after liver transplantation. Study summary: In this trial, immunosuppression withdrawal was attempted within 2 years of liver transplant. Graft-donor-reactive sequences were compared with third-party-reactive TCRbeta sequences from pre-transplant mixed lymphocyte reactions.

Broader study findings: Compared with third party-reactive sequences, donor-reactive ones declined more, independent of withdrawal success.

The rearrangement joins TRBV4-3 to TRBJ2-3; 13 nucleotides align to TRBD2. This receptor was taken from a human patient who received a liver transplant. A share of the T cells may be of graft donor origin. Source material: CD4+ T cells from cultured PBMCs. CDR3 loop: CASSQSTGTSGIDTQYF. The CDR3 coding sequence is TGCGCCAGCAGCCAAAGTACCGGGACTAGCGGGATCGATACGCAGTATTTT.